These 23 T cell receptor beta chains were all obtained from the same sample, sequenced in a study of cytomegalovirus exposure and HLA in healthy donors. Vbeta (60) and Jbeta (13) primers were used in the PCR. TCRdb keeps only in-frame clones here, not all; method: immunoSEQ multiplex PCR. The table lists over 200,000 clones, 75% of them singletons. Material: PBMCs. These receptors were taken from a woman in her twenties or thirties in good health and CMV-seronegative.

J is TRBJ2-5 and V is TRBV18; 7 bases are a match to TRBD1. In germline, CDR1 is KGHSH, CDR2 LQKENI. The V and J ends lost 3 bases and 3 bases, in that order; junction bases with no gene match: 10. The CDR3 extends over 16 amino acids. This CDR3 is CASSPVQGVSKETQYF. The CDR3 nucleotides are TGTGCCAGCTCACCGGTCCAGGGGGTTTCTAAAGAGACCCAGTACTTC.

The genes are TRBV5-6 and TRBJ2-1; TRBD2 aligns across 8 bases. The CDR3 loop spans 15 amino acids. The V gene end was trimmed by 0 bases and the J gene end by 4 bases; junction bases not matched to a gene: 3. Germline lookup yields CDR1 SGHDT and CDR2 YYEEEE. The CDR3 spells CASSLVLAVYNEQFF. The DNA for the CDR3 is TGTGCCAGCAGCTTGGTACTAGCGGTATACAATGAGCAGTTCTTC.

The chain links TRBV18 to TRBJ2-1; 11 bases line up with TRBD2. The CDR3 sequence is 15 residues long. Trimming at V came to 3 bases and at J to 7 bases, leaving 5 bases not matched to a gene. CDR1 and CDR2 from the germline V gene are KGHSH and LQKENI. As DNA, the CDR3 is TGTGCCAGCTCACCGACTAGCGGGAATATGAATGAGCAGTTCTTC. The encoded protein is CASSPTSGNMNEQFF.

The V gene is TRBV5-1, the J gene TRBJ2-5; 7 bases fit TRBD1. The J call may be incorrect, as the DNA end agrees better with TRBJ2-7. From germline, CDR1 is SGHRS and CDR2 YFSETQ. The CDR3 contains 14 residues. The CDR3 DNA reads TGCGCCAGCAGCTTGGCCCAGGGGGCCTACGAGCAGTACTTC. It is translated as CASSLAQGAYEQYF.

A few counts support this clone. The chain carries TRBV19 and TRBJ1-4; TRBD1 matches at 7 bases. Germline V gene data show CDR1 as LNHDA and CDR2 as SQIVND (reference sequence). The CDR3 contains 14 residues. V trimming: 5 bases; J trimming: 7 bases; junction bases outside the gene matches: 7. CDR3 DNA sequence: TGTGCCAGTAGTTTTACAGGGGTTGGTGAAAAACTGTTTTTT. It is translated as CASSFTGVGEKLFF.

The chain links TRBV6-5 to TRBJ1-2; D remains unclear. This CDR3 is 15 amino acids long. Germline V lookup: CDR1 MNHEY, CDR2 SVGAGI. V lost 8 bases and J 4 bases, leaving 20 bases between the germline ends. This chain's CDR3 is CASPATSGGLYGYTF. The CDR3 bases are TGTGCCAGCCCGGCCACGTCAGGAGGCCTCTATGGCTACACCTTC.

The chain recombines TRBV6-6 with TRBJ2-7; 9 bases align to TRBD1. Per the germline V gene, CDR1 is MNHNY and CDR2 is SVGAGI (reference sequence). CDR3 size: 14 residues. Trimming took 5 bases from V and 6 from J; bases not matched to a gene: 8. CDR3 sequence: CASSAPGQGVEQYF. The CDR3, as DNA: TGTGCCAGCAGTGCTCCGGGACAGGGAGTCGAGCAGTACTTC.

The chain combines TRBV19 with TRBJ2-1; 7 bases align to TRBD2. This CDR3 region has 15 residues. After removal of 5 bases from V and 4 bases from J, the junction contained 8 bases not matched to a gene. CDR1 is LNHDA, CDR2 SQIVND, per germline (reference sequence). The CDR3: CASSQSGVSYNEQFF. For the CDR3, the DNA is TGTGCCAGTAGTCAAAGCGGGGTTAGTTACAATGAGCAGTTCTTC.

The chain combines TRBV28 with TRBJ1-2, with 9 bases matching TRBD1. The germline gives CDR1 MDHEN, CDR2 SYDVKM. This CDR3 contains 14 residues. J was trimmed by 8 bases and V by 5 bases; bases with no gene match: 9. The DNA for the CDR3 is TGTGCCAGCAGTCCGCTTCGGACAGGGGAAGGCTACACCTTC. This sequence encodes CASSPLRTGEGYTF.

This clone was observed a handful of times. The V gene is TRBV21-1, the J gene TRBJ1-5. TRBV21-1 is shown as a pseudogene. This CDR3 region has 19 residues. The CDR3 sequence is CASRAEGCPEPISNQPQHF. The CDR3 bases are TGTGCCAGCAGGGCCGAGGGTTGTCCCGAACCCATTAGCAATCAGCCCCAGCATTTT.

This rearrangement joins TRBV7-2 to TRBJ2-7, with TRBD1 matching 7 bases. The V gene end was trimmed by 6 bases and the J gene end by 1 base; junction bases not matched to a gene: 9. The germline CDR1 and CDR2 sequences are SGHTA and FQGNSA. This CDR3 has 15 amino acids. CDR3 sequence (DNA): TGTGCCAGCAGTATGGAGCAGGGGGTATCCTACGAGCAGTACTTC. Protein sequence: CASSMEQGVSYEQYF.

This rearrangement joins TRBV9 to TRBJ1-1; TRBD1 might be the D (5 bases). CDR3 length equals 15 residues. Deletions cut 4 bases from V and 7 bases from J, with 20 bases between. Germline V lookup: CDR1 SGDLS, CDR2 YYNGEE. The CDR3 here is CASSRGGDEVVEAFF. In DNA, the CDR3 is TGTGCCAGCAGCCGTGGAGGGGATGAGGTTGTTGAAGCTTTCTTT.

This clone has a single count. This chain links TRBV12-5 with TRBJ1-3; D is unresolved. The CDR3 runs 16 residues. From germline, CDR1 is LGHNT and CDR2 FRNRAP. Trimming removed 2 bases at V and 8 bases at J, with 19 bases between. The CDR3 coding sequence is TGTGCTAGTGGTTTGACCCCCCTGGGAGGAGGAGACACCATATATTTT. Translating it yields CASGLTPLGGGDTIYF.

The genes are TRBV7-9 and TRBJ1-1; weak D call: TRBD1 (6 bases). Trimming cost V 2 bases and J 4 bases, with 23 bases left between them. CDR1 and CDR2 from the germline V gene are SEHNR and FQNEAQ (reference sequence). CDR3 size: 18 residues. The CDR3 sequence: CASSLYEGGGPVGTEAFF. The CDR3 DNA follows: TGTGCCAGCAGCTTATATGAAGGCGGGGGCCCCGTGGGCACTGAAGCTTTCTTT.

This chain uses TRBV9 with TRBJ2-2, with D hard to call. V lost 0 bases to trimming and J lost 7 bases, with 16 bases between them. The CDR3 consists of 16 residues. The V gene's germline CDR1 is SGDLS and CDR2 YYNGEE. Here the CDR3 DNA reads TGTGCCAGCAGCGTAGCTGGCCGGTCCCGGAGCGGGGAGCTGTTTTTT. Translated: CASSVAGRSRSGELFF.

The chain joins TRBV2 to TRBJ2-1; 7 bases line up with TRBD1. Germline values: CDR1 SNHLY, CDR2 FYNNEI. CDR3 length: 15 residues. Trimming cost V 4 bases and J 2 bases; bases outside gene matches: 5. The CDR3 protein is CASSAGTEPYNEQFF. CDR3 coding DNA: TGTGCCAGCAGTGCCGGGACAGAACCCTACAATGAGCAGTTCTTC.

V and J are TRBV11-3 and TRBJ1-1; no firm D call. The germline CDR1 and CDR2 sequences are SGHNT and YENEEA. The V and J ends lost 4 bases and 1 base respectively, with 7 bases between them. CDR3 length: 13 amino acids. CDR3 in DNA: TGTGCCAGCAGCTCTTTTTCGAACACTGAAGCTTTCTTT. Its translation is CASSSFSNTEAFF.

This clone was detected once. CDR3 region: CASFRGPEAFF. CDR3 nucleotide sequence: TGTGCCAGCTTTCGAGGGCCTGAAGCTTTCTTT. The chain employs TRBV28 and TRBJ1-1; D is unclear. The CDR3 length is 11 residues. Germline loops: CDR1 MDHEN, CDR2 SYDVKM. The V gene lost 8 bases and the J gene lost 6 bases, with 10 bases spanning the gap.

V is TRBV5-6 and J is TRBJ1-2, with 9 bases lining up with TRBD1. Trimming at V came to 0 bases and at J to 8 bases, leaving 8 bases not matched to a gene. Germline CDR1 and CDR2: SGHDT and YYEEEE. The CDR3 sequence is 15 residues long. CDR3 amino acids: CASSLGTGTGIGYTF. The CDR3 DNA is TGTGCCAGCAGCTTGGGCACCGGGACAGGGATCGGCTACACCTTC.

The chain uses TRBV7-9 and TRBJ2-2; D is perhaps TRBD1 (6 bases). Germline V gene data show CDR1 as SEHNR and CDR2 as FQNEAQ (reference sequence). The CDR3 has 15 amino acids. With 4 bases removed from V and 7 bases from J, the gap between germline ends came to 16 bases. CDR3 nucleotide sequence: TGTGCCAGCAGCTCAATCCGGGACACCGTCGGGGAGCTGTTTTTT. Encoded protein: CASSSIRDTVGELFF.

This chain joins TRBV2 and TRBJ2-1; 10 positions match TRBD2. CDR3 length: 15 residues. V was pared by 5 bases and J by 4 bases, with 5 bases of the junction left unmatched. The germline gives CDR1 SNHLY, CDR2 FYNNEI. The CDR3 here is CASSTGTSVYNEQFF. DNA of the CDR3: TGTGCCAGCAGTACCGGGACTAGCGTATACAATGAGCAGTTCTTC.

The genes are TRBV30 and TRBJ1-2; TRBD1 matches 11 bases. The CDR3 has 13 residues. Trimming cost V 8 bases and J 8 bases; bases outside gene matches: 10. Germline V lookup: CDR1 GTSNPN, CDR2 SVGIG (reference sequence). The CDR3, as DNA: TGTGCCGGCCGGGACAGGGGGTTGGGGGGCTACACCTTC. This sequence encodes CAGRDRGLGGYTF.

The genes are TRBV30 and TRBJ1-2; no clear D gene. Trimming took off 5 bases at V and 3 bases at J, with 10 bases between the two ends. Germline loops: CDR1 GTSNPN, CDR2 SVGIG (reference sequence). CDR3 size: 12 residues. The CDR3 spells CAWGPGDYGYTF. The CDR3 bases are TGTGCCTGGGGACCCGGGGACTATGGCTACACCTTC.